What follows describes a single TCR beta chain. The entry originates in a study of T cell changes during pregnancy in multiple sclerosis. Trimming stripped 4 bases from V and 0 bases from J, with 9 bases between. CDR1 and CDR2 from the germline V gene are SEHNR and FQNEAQ (reference sequence). CDR3 length: 14 residues. The table came from immunoSEQ multiplex PCR; TCRdb's copy has only in-frame clones and leaves some out. Of around 97,000 clones in the sample, roughly nine tenths were seen once. The input for sequencing was peripheral blood, taken after pregnancy. This receptor was taken from a female donor with multiple sclerosis, enrolled in a pregnancy study. The J gene is TRBJ1-1, the V gene TRBV7-9; maybe TRBD1 (5 bases). This CDR3 reads CASSSDSMNTEAFF. CDR3 bases: TGTGCCAGCAGCTCAGACAGCATGAACACTGAAGCTTTCTTT.